A single sample is the source of the 14 T cell receptor beta chains below, sequenced in a study of early T cells in non-severe SARS-CoV-2 infection. TCRdb re-analysed the 5' RACE reads in MiXCR, keeping a single row per CDR3 protein. The sample records 80,000 or so distinct CDR3 sequences, 5% to 7% being singletons. Input material: whole blood. The receptors here all came from an adult who was a healthcare worker with PCR-confirmed SARS-CoV-2 infection or an uninfected control (not recorded which).

This rearrangement joins TRBV10-1 to TRBJ1-3; no firm D call. The CDR3 is made up of 13 amino acids. Trimming pared 8 bases from V and 0 bases from J, leaving 8 bases between. The germline CDR1 and CDR2 sequences are WNHNN and SYGVQD (reference sequence). Here the CDR3 DNA reads TGCGCCAGCTCCGGAAACTCTGGAAACACCATATATTTT. This codes for CASSGNSGNTIYF.

This clonotype was recorded many times. The V call is TRBV12-3 or TRBV12-4, the J call TRBJ1-1; D unclear. Trimming took 1 base from V and 5 from J, leaving 14 bases between them. The CDR3 totals 15 residues. The CDR3 DNA reads TGTGCCAGCAGTTTAGTGGACGGGCGAGAGACTGAAGCTTTCTTT. It encodes CASSLVDGRETEAFF.

The chain recombines TRBV5-6 with TRBJ2-2; 10 bases line up with TRBD1. This CDR3 is 13 amino acids long. CDR1 is SGHDT, CDR2 YYEEEE, per germline. V lost 7 bases to trimming and J lost 4 bases; unmatched junction nucleotides: 1. CDR3 sequence reads: CASRTGGTGELFF. The CDR3 DNA follows: TGTGCCAGCCGGACAGGGGGCACCGGGGAGCTGTTTTTT.

In its sample, this clonotype was seen a few times. The V and J genes are TRBV12-3 or TRBV12-4 and TRBJ2-5; 8 bases align to TRBD1. The CDR3 length is 12 residues. V trimming: 2 bases; J trimming: 14 bases; junction bases outside the gene matches: 7. CDR3 loop: CASSLTQGQEYF. As DNA, the CDR3 is TGTGCCAGCAGTTTAACTCAGGGACAGGAATACTTC.

The chain carries TRBV3-1 and TRBJ2-5; D is tentatively TRBD1 or TRBD2 (7 bases each). The ends were cut back, 7 bases at V and 9 bases at J, with 21 bases in the middle. The CDR3 runs 14 residues. Germline values: CDR1 LGHDT, CDR2 YNNKEL (reference sequence). CDR3 protein: CASTGRGGLWAQYF. CDR3 coding DNA: TGTGCCAGCACTGGCAGGGGGGGCCTCTGGGCCCAGTACTTC.

Ten or more counts support this clonotype. The rearrangement joins TRBV3-1 to TRBJ2-7; D remains unclear. From germline, CDR1 is LGHDT and CDR2 YNNKEL (reference sequence). V lost 0 bases to trimming and J lost 10 bases, with 7 bases between them. CDR3 length equals 11 residues. CDR3 in amino acids: CASSQDLTQYF. The CDR3 DNA reads TGTGCCAGCAGCCAAGATTTGACTCAGTACTTC.

This clonotype was seen only a few times. The chain links TRBV6-6 to TRBJ2-5; D is unresolved. The germline V gene encodes CDR1 MNHNY and CDR2 SVGAGI (reference sequence). V was shortened by 4 bases and J by 3 bases, with 9 bases between the two germline ends. The CDR3 is 13 amino acids. CDR3 sequence: CASSSTPEETQYF. CDR3 DNA: TGTGCCAGCAGTTCCACCCCCGAAGAGACCCAGTACTTC.

This clonotype was seen a handful of times. The CDR3 protein is CASSLLGPQHF. CDR3 coding DNA: TGTGCCAGCAGTTTGCTAGGGCCCCAGCATTTT. The rearrangement links TRBV12-3 or TRBV12-4 to TRBJ1-5; no reliable D call. This CDR3 contains 11 residues. The V gene lost 3 bases and the J gene lost 9 bases, with 6 bases spanning the gap.

This clonotype has a handful of counts. The rearrangement uses TRBV5-1 and TRBJ2-7; D is uncertain. With 0 bases removed from V and 2 bases from J, the gap between germline ends came to 3 bases. CDR1 and CDR2 from the germline V gene are SGHRS and YFSETQ. The CDR3 totals 12 residues. CDR3 loop: CASSLDAYEQYF. The DNA for the CDR3 is TGCGCCAGCAGCTTGGACGCCTACGAGCAGTACTTC.

The chain is built from TRBV7-2 and TRBJ2-1; TRBD2 matches at 8 bases. This CDR3 region has 16 residues. V shed 5 bases, J shed 6 bases, and the junction held 12 bases outside the gene matches. Germline V gene lookup returns CDR1 SGHTA and CDR2 FQGNSA. The CDR3 sequence: CASSQAGLAPTNEQFF. The CDR3 nucleotides are TGTGCCAGCAGCCAAGCAGGACTAGCTCCTACCAATGAGCAGTTCTTC.

This clonotype was seen a few times. This sequence joins TRBV20-1 and TRBJ2-3, with D unclear. This CDR3 has 16 residues. V was cut by 7 bases and J by 1 base, with 21 bases left in between. Per the germline V gene, CDR1 is DFQATT and CDR2 is SNEGSKA (reference sequence). CDR3 amino acids: CSVQTRRTARTDTQYF. The CDR3 coding sequence is TGCAGTGTTCAAACCCGTAGGACGGCCCGCACAGATACGCAGTATTTT.

The chain employs TRBV28 and TRBJ2-7; 8 bases map to TRBD1. The J segment lost 2 bases and the V segment lost 7 bases, leaving 7 bases of the junction unmatched. Germline V gene sequence: CDR1 MDHEN, CDR2 SYDVKM. The length of the CDR3 is 14 residues. As DNA, the CDR3 is TGTGCCAGCATTGGACAGGGTTTTCCCTACGAGCAGTACTTC. This sequence encodes CASIGQGFPYEQYF.

In this sample, this clonotype turned up many times. The V and J genes are TRBV29-1 and TRBJ1-2, with D possibly matching TRBD1 (6 bases). This CDR3 region has 13 residues. Germline loops: CDR1 SQVTM, CDR2 ANQGSEA. The V end lost 4 bases, the J end lost 0 bases, and 9 bases lay between the germline ends. The CDR3 is CSVAQGSNYGYTF. CDR3 DNA sequence: TGCAGCGTTGCACAGGGTTCTAACTATGGCTACACCTTC.

In this sample, this clonotype turned up a few times. The J gene is TRBJ2-7, the V gene TRBV7-2; 7 nucleotides agree with TRBD1. The V and J ends lost 2 bases and 6 bases, in that order; junction bases with no gene match: 10. The CDR3 runs to 15 residues. The V gene's germline CDR1 is SGHTA and CDR2 FQGNSA. CDR3 in DNA: TGTGCCAGCAGCTTAAGGCCCTTGACAGGGTTCGAGCAGTACTTC. Residues: CASSLRPLTGFEQYF.